A selection of T cell receptor beta chains follows, all from one sample in a study of T-cell memory formation after mild COVID-19. TCRdb re-called the 5' RACE reads with MiXCR, one entry per CDR3 protein. The sample lists under 650,000 distinct CDR3 sequences; under 20% were seen once. Sequences were obtained from PBMCs or a T cell subset sorted from them (not recorded which). These receptors all stem from an adult woman who had mild COVID-19 (a few samples of this study predate the infection). Cell type and time point are not known. The CDR3 runs from the conserved cysteine through the conserved F or W. Each record gives: V gene, D gene, J gene, clone size, CDR3 DNA, CDR3 protein. The D gene is left open where the match is weak. Rows may omit the clone size; those that give it use once, few, many or a size class.

TRBV20-1	-	TRBJ2-1	many	TGCAGTGCTAGAGACGGGGCGAAAGGGCTATCCAATGAGCAGTTCTTC	CSARDGAKGLSNEQFF
TRBV5-1	-	TRBJ2-2	-	TGCGCCAGCAGCGCCGGGGAACCTAGGGCCGGGGAGCTGTTTTTT	CASSAGEPRAGELFF
TRBV7-2	-	TRBJ2-5	-	TGTGCCAGCAGAGACCGAGGGGAGACCCAGTACTTC	CASRDRGETQYF
TRBV20-1	-	TRBJ1-5	few	TGCAGTGCTAGAAAAAGTGGAGGCAATCAGCCCCAGCATTTT	CSARKSGGNQPQHF
TRBV5-1	-	TRBJ1-1	few	TGCGCCAGCAGCTTAGGTTCCGGGGCCGGGGCCGCTGAAGCTTTCTTT	CASSLGSGAGAAEAFF
TRBV7-2	-	TRBJ1-1	few	TGTGCCAGCAGCCAAATTTGGACTGAAGCTTTCTTT	CASSQIWTEAFF
TRBV12-3/TRBV12-4	TRBD2	TRBJ2-7	-	TGTGCCAGCATCCTGGGTGCGGGAGGCCCCTACGAGCAGTACTTC	CASILGAGGPYEQYF
TRBV29-1	TRBD2	TRBJ2-1	-	TGCAGCGTTCACCTAGCGGGGGGGAGCTCCTACAATGAGCAGTTCTTC	CSVHLAGGSSYNEQFF
TRBV5-1	-	TRBJ2-3	few	TGCGCCAGCAGCTTGGAAGGCCAGATCACAGATACGCAGTATTTT	CASSLEGQITDTQYF
TRBV9	-	TRBJ2-7	-	TGTGCCAGCAGCGTATTTGACGGCTCCTACGAGCAGTACTTC	CASSVFDGSYEQYF
TRBV24-1	-	TRBJ2-7	-	TGTGCCACCGAACCCGGCTACGAGCAGTACTTC	CATEPGYEQYF
TRBV5-4	TRBD2	TRBJ2-3	many	TGTGCCAGCAGCTTCCCTAGCGGGGGGACAGATACGCAGTATTTT	CASSFPSGGTDTQYF
TRBV20-1	-	TRBJ1-5	few	TGCAGTGCCGAGACGACAGGAAACAATCAGCCCCAGCATTTT	CSAETTGNNQPQHF
TRBV6-5	TRBD1	TRBJ1-2	few	TGTGCCAGCAGTTACTCTGGGACAGGGGGTTTTTATGGCTACACCTTC	CASSYSGTGGFYGYTF
TRBV7-6	-	TRBJ2-5	-	TGTGCCAGCAGCGAGGGTCCGGGGGCTGAAGAGACCCAGTACTTC	CASSEGPGAEETQYF
TRBV5-1	-	TRBJ2-7	-	TGCGCCAGCAGCTCGGGAGCTCCCGGGGGCGAGCAGTACTTC	CASSSGAPGGEQYF
TRBV20-1	TRBD2	TRBJ2-1	-	TGCAGTGCTAGAGAGACTAGCCCTGAGCAGTTCTTC	CSARETSPEQFF
TRBV5-1	-	TRBJ1-2	few	TGCGCCAGCAGCCAGGAGGGGGAAGGAGGCTACACCTTC	CASSQEGEGGYTF
TRBV7-9	TRBD1	TRBJ2-1	-	TGTGCCAGCAGCTCGACAGGGAGTGAGCAGTTCTTC	CASSSTGSEQFF
TRBV5-4	-	TRBJ2-1	-	TGTGCCAGCAGTCATCAAAGCGCCAATGAGCAGTTCTTC	CASSHQSANEQFF
TRBV28	TRBD1	TRBJ2-7	many	TGTGCCAGCAGTACCGGACAGGGACCCTACGAGCAGTACTTC	CASSTGQGPYEQYF
TRBV4-2	-	TRBJ2-4	-	TGTGCCAGCAGCCAAGAAGGGTTAAACATTCAGTACTTC	CASSQEGLNIQYF
TRBV7-6	TRBD2	TRBJ2-1	-	TGTGCCAGCAGCTTACTCCCTACTTCCGGGAGGGCCAGGAATGAGCAGTTCTTC	CASSLLPTSGRARNEQFF
TRBV7-3	-	TRBJ1-6	few	TGTGCCAGCAGCCCTGCATTCGGTTCACCCCTCCACTTT	CASSPAFGSPLHF
TRBV28	-	TRBJ1-2	once	TGTGCCAGGCGAGAAGAGCGCAAGGATGGCTACACCTTC	CARREERKDGYTF
TRBV20-1	-	TRBJ2-1	few	TGCAGTGCCGCACCTGCCTGGGAGCAGTTCTTC	CSAAPAWEQFF
TRBV7-8	TRBD1	TRBJ2-1	once	TGTGCCAGCAGCTCCCAACCCAGGGACAGTGACAATGAGCAGTTCTTC	CASSSQPRDSDNEQFF
TRBV7-9	-	TRBJ2-1	-	TGTGCCAGCAGCTTACTCTCGGGGAATCGGTACAATGAGCAGTTCTTC	CASSLLSGNRYNEQFF
TRBV7-2	-	TRBJ2-7	few	TGTGCCAGCAGCTTAGCTTTGGACACGGCCTACGAGCAGTACTTC	CASSLALDTAYEQYF
TRBV5-1	-	TRBJ1-6	-	TGCGCCAGCAGCTTGGCCGGAAAGCGATCGACATCACCCCTCCACTTT	CASSLAGKRSTSPLHF
TRBV5-1	-	TRBJ2-6	-	TGCGCCAGCAGCTTGGCCGCCGCAAGCTCTGGGGCCAACGTCCTGACTTTC	CASSLAAASSGANVLTF
TRBV24-1	-	TRBJ2-5	-	TGTGCCACCAGTGACCCGAGGGGGGGGGAGACCCAGTACTTC	CATSDPRGGETQYF
TRBV28	TRBD1	TRBJ2-7	-	TGTGCCAGCAGTTCCGGGACAGGGGGCGTCTACGAGCAGTACTTC	CASSSGTGGVYEQYF
TRBV20-1	-	TRBJ2-7	few	TGCAGTGCTAGGGAGTCCGCTTACGAGCAGTACTTC	CSARESAYEQYF
TRBV29-1	TRBD2	TRBJ2-2	-	TGCAGCGGCCGACTAGCGGGGGCCGGGGAGCTGTTTTTT	CSGRLAGAGELFF
TRBV7-8	TRBD2	TRBJ2-5	few	TGTGCCAGCAGCCTAGCGGGAGAGAGGTTAGAGACCCAGTACTTC	CASSLAGERLETQYF
TRBV2	-	TRBJ1-2	-	TGTGCCAGCAGTGCCAACAGGGTTATCCGTTATGGCTACACCTTC	CASSANRVIRYGYTF
TRBV3-1	TRBD1	TRBJ1-4	once	TGTGCCAGCAGCCCCGACCCGGACAGGGGCGGCGATGAAAAACTGTTTTTT	CASSPDPDRGGDEKLFF
TRBV7-8	-	TRBJ2-7	few	TGTGCCAGCAGCTTAGTAGGATCCGGGGGCTACGAGCAGTACTTC	CASSLVGSGGYEQYF
TRBV5-5	TRBD1	TRBJ2-7	-	TGTGCCAGCAGCCCCCCGACTGGACAGGGGATGAAGTTATTCGGCGAGCAGTACTTC	CASSPPTGQGMKLFGEQYF
TRBV4-2	-	TRBJ2-5	few	TGTGCCAGCAGCCAAGATAAGGGTTTCTACGAGACCCAGTACTTC	CASSQDKGFYETQYF
TRBV5-1	-	TRBJ2-5	-	TGCGCCAGCAGCGGGGGGGCTGAAGAGACCCAGTACTTC	CASSGGAEETQYF
TRBV12-3/TRBV12-4	TRBD1	TRBJ1-1	few	TGTGCCAGCAGAACCCTGACAGGGTCGTTCACTGAAGCTTTCTTT	CASRTLTGSFTEAFF
TRBV19	TRBD2	TRBJ2-7	few	TGTGCCAGTAGTATAGCGTCTAGCGGGACGAGGTCCTACGAGCAGTACTTC	CASSIASSGTRSYEQYF
TRBV4-3	-	TRBJ2-2	few	TGCGCCAGCAGCCAAGGGGGGTGGGGATCTTACACCGGGGAGCTGTTTTTT	CASSQGGWGSYTGELFF
TRBV11-3	TRBD2	TRBJ2-1	few	TGTGCCAGCAGCTTAGTGGTAGCGGGAAGCGGTGAGCAGTTCTTC	CASSLVVAGSGEQFF
TRBV6-5	-	TRBJ2-7	-	TGTGCCAGCAGTTACTCGGGGTTGGACTCCTACGAGCAGTACTTC	CASSYSGLDSYEQYF
TRBV5-1	-	TRBJ1-2	-	TGCGCCAGCAGCTTGGTATCCGACTATGGCTACACCTTC	CASSLVSDYGYTF
TRBV20-1	-	TRBJ2-7	-	TGCAGTGCTACTGACTTTACCTACGAGCAGTACTTC	CSATDFTYEQYF